This is a list of T cell receptor beta chains from one sample in a study of blood T cell repertoires in COVID-19. Sequenced by immunoSEQ multiplex PCR; TCRdb stores in-frame clones only, minus some. The table records 90,000 to 120,000 clones, 80% to 85% of them present only once. Sequenced material: peripheral blood. The receptors here all came from a human donor in a cohort sampled during active COVID-19. Each CDR3 is given without its conserved first and last residue. The order of the fields is V gene, J gene, CDR3 protein.

TRBV12-3/TRBV12-4	TRBJ2-3	ASSLLGDTQY
TRBV23-1	TRBJ2-1	ASSQAGRAYNEQF
TRBV10-3	TRBJ2-1	AISRSGTNFYNEQF
TRBV19	TRBJ2-1	ASSPTRRGNEQF
TRBV30	TRBJ2-3	AWKFGGGGSTDTQY
TRBV4-3	TRBJ1-1	ASSQDQGGMNTEAF
TRBV9	TRBJ2-1	ASSPRQDGAYNEQF
TRBV7-3	TRBJ2-5	ASSFTSGIKETQY
TRBV7-9	TRBJ2-2	ASRGRAGGPAGELF
TRBV6-5	TRBJ1-2	ASRLDSNYGYT
TRBV6-6	TRBJ1-6	ASTLGQDNSPLH
TRBV11-2	TRBJ1-1	ASSPGGPGTEAF
TRBV28	TRBJ1-2	ASSVGGDPGYT
TRBV19	TRBJ1-3	ASSASGGNTIY
TRBV4-3	TRBJ2-5	ASSQRRDPYQETQY
TRBV18	TRBJ1-1	ASSPRPGKQAEAF
TRBV6-1	TRBJ1-5	ASSEGQGGQPQH
TRBV4-2	TRBJ1-5	ASSQGTGDNQPQH